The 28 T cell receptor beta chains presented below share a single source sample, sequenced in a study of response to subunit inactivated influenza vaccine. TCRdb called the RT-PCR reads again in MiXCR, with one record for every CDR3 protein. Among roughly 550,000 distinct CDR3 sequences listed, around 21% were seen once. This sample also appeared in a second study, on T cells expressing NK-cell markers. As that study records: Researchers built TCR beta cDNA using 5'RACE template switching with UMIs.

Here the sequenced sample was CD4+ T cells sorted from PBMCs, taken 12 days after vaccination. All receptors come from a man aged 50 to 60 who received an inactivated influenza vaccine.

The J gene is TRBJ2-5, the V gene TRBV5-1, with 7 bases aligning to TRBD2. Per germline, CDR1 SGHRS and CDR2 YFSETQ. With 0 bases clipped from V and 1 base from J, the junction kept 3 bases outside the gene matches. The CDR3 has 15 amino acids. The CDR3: CASSLGWGGQETQYF. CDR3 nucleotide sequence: TGCGCCAGCAGCTTGGGATGGGGGGGCCAAGAGACCCAGTACTTC. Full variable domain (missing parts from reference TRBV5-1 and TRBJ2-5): KAGVTQTPRYLIKTRGQQVTLSCSPISGHRSVSWYQQTPGQGLQFLFEYFSETQRNKGNFPGRFSGRQFSNSRSEMNVSTLELGDSALYLCASSLGWGGQETQYFGPGTRLLVL.

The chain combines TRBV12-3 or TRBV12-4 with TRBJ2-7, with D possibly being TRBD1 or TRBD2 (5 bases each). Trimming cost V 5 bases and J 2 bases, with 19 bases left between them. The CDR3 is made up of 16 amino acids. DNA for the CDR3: TGTGCCAGCAGTCAAAGACTCGGGACGCAAGCCTACGAGCAGTACTTC. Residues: CASSQRLGTQAYEQYF.

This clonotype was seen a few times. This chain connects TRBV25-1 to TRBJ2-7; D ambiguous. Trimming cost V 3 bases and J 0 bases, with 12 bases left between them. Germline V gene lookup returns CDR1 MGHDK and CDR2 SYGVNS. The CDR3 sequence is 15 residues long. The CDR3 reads CASSEGMLNSYEQYF. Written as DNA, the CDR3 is TGTGCCAGCAGTGAGGGGATGCTAAACTCCTACGAGCAGTACTTC.

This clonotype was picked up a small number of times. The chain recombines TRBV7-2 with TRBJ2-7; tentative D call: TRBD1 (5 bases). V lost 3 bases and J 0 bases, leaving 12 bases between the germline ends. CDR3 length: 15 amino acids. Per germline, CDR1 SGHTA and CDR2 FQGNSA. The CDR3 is CASSFPLQGSYEQYF. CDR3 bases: TGTGCCAGCAGCTTTCCCCTCCAGGGCTCCTACGAGCAGTACTTC.

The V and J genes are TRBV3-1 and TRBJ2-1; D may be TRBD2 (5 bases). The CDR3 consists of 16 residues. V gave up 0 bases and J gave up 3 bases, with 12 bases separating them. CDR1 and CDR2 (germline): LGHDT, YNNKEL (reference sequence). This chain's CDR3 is CASSQERLSGYNEQFF. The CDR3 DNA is TGTGCCAGCAGCCAAGAACGGCTAAGCGGCTACAATGAGCAGTTCTTC.

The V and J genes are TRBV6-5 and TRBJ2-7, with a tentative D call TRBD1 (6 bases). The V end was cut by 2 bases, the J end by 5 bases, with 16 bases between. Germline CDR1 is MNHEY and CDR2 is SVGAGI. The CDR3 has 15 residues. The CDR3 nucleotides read TGTGCCAGCAGTTACCTTCACAGGGTAGGGGACGAGCAGTACTTC. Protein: CASSYLHRVGDEQYF.

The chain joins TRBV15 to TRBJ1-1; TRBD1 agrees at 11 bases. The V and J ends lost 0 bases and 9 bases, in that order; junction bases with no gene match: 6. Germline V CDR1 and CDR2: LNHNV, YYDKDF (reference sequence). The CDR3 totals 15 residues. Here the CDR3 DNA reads TGTGCCACCAGCAGAGATCAGGGACAGGGGGTCAAAGCTTTCTTT. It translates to CATSRDQGQGVKAFF.

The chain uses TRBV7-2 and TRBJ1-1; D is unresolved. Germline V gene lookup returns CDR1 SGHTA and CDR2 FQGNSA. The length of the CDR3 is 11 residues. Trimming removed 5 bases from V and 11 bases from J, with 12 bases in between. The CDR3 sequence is CASSPNLRAFF. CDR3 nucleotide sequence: TGTGCCAGCAGCCCAAACCTCAGGGCTTTCTTT.

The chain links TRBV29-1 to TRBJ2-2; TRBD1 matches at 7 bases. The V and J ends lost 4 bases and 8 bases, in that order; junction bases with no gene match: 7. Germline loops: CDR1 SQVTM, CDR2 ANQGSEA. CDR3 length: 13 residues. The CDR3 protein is CSVVTRGRGELFF. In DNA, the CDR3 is TGCAGCGTTGTTACCAGGGGGAGAGGGGAGCTGTTTTTT.

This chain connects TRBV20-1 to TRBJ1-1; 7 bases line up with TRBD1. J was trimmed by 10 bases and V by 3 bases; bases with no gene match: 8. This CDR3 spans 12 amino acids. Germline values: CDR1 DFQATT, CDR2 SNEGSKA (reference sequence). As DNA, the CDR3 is TGCAGTGCTAGCACAGGGGCTGAGGGAGCTTTCTTT. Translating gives CSASTGAEGAFF.

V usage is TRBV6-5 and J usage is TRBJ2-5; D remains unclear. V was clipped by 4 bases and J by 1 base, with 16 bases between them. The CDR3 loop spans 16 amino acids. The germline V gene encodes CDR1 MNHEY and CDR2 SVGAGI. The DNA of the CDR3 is TGTGCCAGCAGTTCCGGATTAAGCACAACCCAAGAGACCCAGTACTTC. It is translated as CASSSGLSTTQETQYF.

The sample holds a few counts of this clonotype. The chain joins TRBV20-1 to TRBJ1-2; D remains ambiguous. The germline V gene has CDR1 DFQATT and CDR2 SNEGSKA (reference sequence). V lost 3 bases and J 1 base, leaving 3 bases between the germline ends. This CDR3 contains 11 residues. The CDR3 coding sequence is TGCAGTGCTAGTTTTAACTATGGCTACACCTTC. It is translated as CSASFNYGYTF.

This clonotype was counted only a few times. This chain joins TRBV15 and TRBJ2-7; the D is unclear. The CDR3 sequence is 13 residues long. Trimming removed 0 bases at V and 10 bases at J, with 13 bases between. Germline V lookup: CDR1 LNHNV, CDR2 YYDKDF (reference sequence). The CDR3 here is CATSRDLAAPQYF. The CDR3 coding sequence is TGTGCCACCAGCAGAGATCTGGCGGCGCCCCAGTACTTC.

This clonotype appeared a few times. The CDR3 region is CASRPMNRGLGEQYF. In DNA, the CDR3 is TGTGCCAGCAGGCCGATGAACAGGGGGCTGGGCGAGCAGTACTTC. The J gene is TRBJ2-7, the V gene TRBV28; 9 nucleotides agree with TRBD1. The germline CDR1 and CDR2 sequences are MDHEN and SYDVKM. The CDR3 totals 15 residues. The V segment lost 6 bases and the J segment 6 bases; nucleotides outside the gene matches: 12.

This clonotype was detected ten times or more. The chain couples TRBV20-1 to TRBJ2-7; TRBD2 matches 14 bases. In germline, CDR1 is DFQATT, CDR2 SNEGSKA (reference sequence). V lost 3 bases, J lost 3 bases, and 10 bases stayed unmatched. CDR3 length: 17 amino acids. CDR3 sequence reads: CSASPGTSGRRGYEQYF. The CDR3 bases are TGCAGTGCTAGTCCCGGGACTAGCGGGAGAAGAGGCTACGAGCAGTACTTC.

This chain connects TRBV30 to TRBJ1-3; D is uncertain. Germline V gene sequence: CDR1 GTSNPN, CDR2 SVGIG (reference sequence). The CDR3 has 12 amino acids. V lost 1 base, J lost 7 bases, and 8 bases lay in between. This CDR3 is CAWSGSRNTIYF. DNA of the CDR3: TGTGCCTGGAGTGGAAGCAGGAACACCATATATTTT.

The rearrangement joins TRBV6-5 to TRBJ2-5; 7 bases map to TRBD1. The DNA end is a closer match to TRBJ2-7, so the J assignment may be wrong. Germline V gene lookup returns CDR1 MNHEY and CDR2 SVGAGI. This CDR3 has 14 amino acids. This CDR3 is CASRLDRVSYEQYF. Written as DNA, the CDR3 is TGTGCCAGCAGGTTAGACAGGGTTAGCTACGAGCAGTACTTC.

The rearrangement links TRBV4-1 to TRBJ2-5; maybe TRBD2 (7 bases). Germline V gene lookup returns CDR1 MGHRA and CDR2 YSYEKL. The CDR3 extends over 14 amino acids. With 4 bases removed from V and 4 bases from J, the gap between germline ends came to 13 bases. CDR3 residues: CASSPGRGAETQYF. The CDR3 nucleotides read TGCGCCAGCAGCCCGGGGAGGGGGGCAGAGACCCAGTACTTC.

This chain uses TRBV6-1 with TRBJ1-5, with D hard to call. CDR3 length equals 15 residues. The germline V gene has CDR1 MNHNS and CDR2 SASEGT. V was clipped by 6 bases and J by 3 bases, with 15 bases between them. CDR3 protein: CASRQTRTLNQPQHF. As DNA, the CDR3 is TGTGCCAGCAGACAAACGAGGACTCTCAATCAGCCCCAGCATTTT.

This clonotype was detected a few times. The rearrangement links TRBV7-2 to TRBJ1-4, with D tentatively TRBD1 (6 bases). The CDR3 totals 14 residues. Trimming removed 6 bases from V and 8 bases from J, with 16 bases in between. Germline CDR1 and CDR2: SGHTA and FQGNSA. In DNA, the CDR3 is TGTGCCAGCAGAAAGAGAGGGGGGGACGAAAAACTGTTTTTT. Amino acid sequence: CASRKRGGDEKLFF.

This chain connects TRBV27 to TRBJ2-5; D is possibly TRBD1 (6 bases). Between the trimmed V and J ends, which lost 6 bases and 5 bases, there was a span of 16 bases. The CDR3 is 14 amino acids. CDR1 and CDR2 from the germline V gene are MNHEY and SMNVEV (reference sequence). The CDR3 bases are TGTGCCAGCAGGGAGCAAATGCAGGGGGAGACCCAGTACTTC. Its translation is CASREQMQGETQYF.

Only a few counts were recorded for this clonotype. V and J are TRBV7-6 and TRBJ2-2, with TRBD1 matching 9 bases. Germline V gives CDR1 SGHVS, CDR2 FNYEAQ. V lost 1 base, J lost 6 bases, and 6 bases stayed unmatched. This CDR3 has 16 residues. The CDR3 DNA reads TGTGCCAGCAGCTTAGAGGTTCGGACAGGGGCCGGGGAGCTGTTTTTT. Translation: CASSLEVRTGAGELFF.

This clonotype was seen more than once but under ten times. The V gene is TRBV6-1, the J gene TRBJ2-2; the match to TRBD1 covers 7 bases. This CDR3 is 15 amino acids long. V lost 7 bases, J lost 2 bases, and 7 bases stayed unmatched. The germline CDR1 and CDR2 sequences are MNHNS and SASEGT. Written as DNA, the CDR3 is TGTGCCAGCACCGTAACAGGGGCCAACACCGGGGAGCTGTTTTTT. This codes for CASTVTGANTGELFF.

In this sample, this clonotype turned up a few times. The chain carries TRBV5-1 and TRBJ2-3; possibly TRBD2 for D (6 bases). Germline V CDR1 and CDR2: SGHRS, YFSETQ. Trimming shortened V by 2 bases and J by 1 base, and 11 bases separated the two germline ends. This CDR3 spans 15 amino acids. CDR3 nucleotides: TGCGCCAGCAGCTTCGGGGGAACGGGCACAGATACGCAGTATTTT. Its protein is CASSFGGTGTDTQYF. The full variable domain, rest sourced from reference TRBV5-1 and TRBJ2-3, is KAGVTQTPRYLIKTRGQQVTLSCSPISGHRSVSWYQQTPGQGLQFLFEYFSETQRNKGNFPGRFSGRQFSNSRSEMNVSTLELGDSALYLCASSFGGTGTDTQYFGPGTRLTVL.

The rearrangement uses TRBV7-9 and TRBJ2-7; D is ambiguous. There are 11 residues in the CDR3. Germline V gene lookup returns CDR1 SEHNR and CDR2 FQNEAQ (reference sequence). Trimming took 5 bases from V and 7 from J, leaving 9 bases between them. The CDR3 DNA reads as TGTGCCAGCAGCCACGGGTGGGAGCAGTACTTC. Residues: CASSHGWEQYF. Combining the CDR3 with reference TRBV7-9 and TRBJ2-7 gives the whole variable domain DTGVSQNPRHKITKRGQNVTFRCDPISEHNRLYWYRQTLGQGPEFLTYFQNEAQLEKSRLLSDRFSAERPKGSFSTLEIQRTEQGDSAMYLCASSHGWEQYFGPGTRLTVT.

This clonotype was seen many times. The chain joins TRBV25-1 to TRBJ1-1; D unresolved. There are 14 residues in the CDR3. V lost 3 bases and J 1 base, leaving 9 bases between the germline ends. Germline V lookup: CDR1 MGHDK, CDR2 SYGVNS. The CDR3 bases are TGTGCCAGCAGTGATAACAACTGGAACACTGAAGCTTTCTTT. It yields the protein CASSDNNWNTEAFF.

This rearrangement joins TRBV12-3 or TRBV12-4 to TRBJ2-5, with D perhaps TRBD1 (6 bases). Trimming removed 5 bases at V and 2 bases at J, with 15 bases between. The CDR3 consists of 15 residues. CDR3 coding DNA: TGTGCCAGCAGTCCTTTCAGGACAGCTCAAGAGACCCAGTACTTC. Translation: CASSPFRTAQETQYF.

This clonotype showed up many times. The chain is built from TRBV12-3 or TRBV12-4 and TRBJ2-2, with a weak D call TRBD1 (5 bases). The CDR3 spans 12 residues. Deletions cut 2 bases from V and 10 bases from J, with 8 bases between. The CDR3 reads CASSLLTAELFF. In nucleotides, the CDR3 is TGTGCCAGCAGTTTATTGACAGCGGAGCTGTTTTTT.